This record looks at one T cell receptor beta chain sequence and its context. This entry comes from a study of blood T cell repertoires in COVID-19. Across the study: Sites across the United States, Italy and Spain contributed samples from acute and convalescent COVID-19.

Sequenced by immunoSEQ multiplex PCR; TCRdb stores in-frame clones only, minus some. The sample includes approximately 250,000 clones, approximately 80% of them seen just once. CDR3 size: 17 residues. The chain joins TRBV12-1 to TRBJ2-7; the table calls TRBD2, which could not be checked here. TRBV12-1 is classified as a pseudogene. The source material was peripheral blood. The TCR was taken from a woman aged 40 to 55 who had recovered from COVID-19. CDR3 loop: CASSFVPVPARNYEQYF. The DNA of the CDR3 is TGTGCCAGCAGCTTTGTTCCGGTTCCAGCGCGGAACTACGAGCAGTACTTC.